The 14 T cell receptor beta chains below were found in one sample sequenced in a study of cytomegalovirus exposure and HLA in healthy donors. The PCR was carried out with 60 Vbeta primers and 13 Jbeta primers. TCRdb keeps only in-frame clones here, not all; method: immunoSEQ multiplex PCR. The sample carries a few hundred thousand clones, roughly 80% recorded once. The sample taken for sequencing was PBMCs. The receptors come from a girl under 10 years old in good health and CMV-seronegative.

The gene calls are TRBV6-1 and TRBJ2-7, with D perhaps TRBD2 (5 bases). The CDR3 runs 14 residues. Looked up from germline, CDR1 is MNHNS and CDR2 is SASEGT. Trimming cost V 4 bases and J 8 bases, with 18 bases left between them. CDR3 in DNA: TGTGCCAGCAGTGTACTAGGGAACCCTACGCAGCAGTACTTC. This codes for CASSVLGNPTQQYF.

The sample holds a few counts of this clone. The chain uses TRBV4-2 and TRBJ2-7, with 9 bases fitting TRBD1. Germline CDR1 reads LGHNA; CDR2 reads YNFKEQ. V was clipped by 4 bases and J by 4 bases; unmatched bases: 11. The CDR3 runs 16 residues. The CDR3 DNA follows: TGTGCCAGCAGCCTCTATCCGGGACAGGGACGGTACGAGCAGTACTTC. Its translation: CASSLYPGQGRYEQYF.

The chain combines TRBV6-4 with TRBJ2-3, with TRBD2 matching 9 bases. After removal of 0 bases from V and 2 bases from J, the junction contained 3 bases not matched to a gene. CDR1 MRHNA and CDR2 SNTAGT come from the germline V gene. This CDR3 spans 16 amino acids. CDR3 DNA: TGTGCCAGCAGTGACTCGGCTAGCGGGAACACAGATACGCAGTATTTT. It specifies CASSDSASGNTDTQYF.

The chain is built from TRBV6-6 and TRBJ1-3, with D possibly TRBD1 on 6 matching bases. Germline CDR1 reads MNHNY; CDR2 reads SVGAGI (reference sequence). The CDR3 loop spans 14 amino acids. The V and J ends lost 7 bases and 0 bases respectively, with 10 bases between them. In DNA form, the CDR3 reads TGTGCCAGCAAACTAGGGGGCTCTGGAAACACCATATATTTT. Translation: CASKLGGSGNTIYF.

This clone has only one observation. The chain couples TRBV18 to TRBJ1-4; D gene uncertain. V lost 5 bases and J lost 8, with 12 bases in between. There are 13 residues in the CDR3. Germline CDR1 is KGHSH and CDR2 is LQKENI. The CDR3 loop reads CASSAPGGEKLFF. CDR3 nucleotides: TGTGCCAGCTCAGCCCCGGGAGGCGAAAAACTGTTTTTT.

The chain couples TRBV20-1 to TRBJ2-7; a possible D gene is TRBD2 (5 bases). From germline, CDR1 is DFQATT and CDR2 SNEGSKA (reference sequence). The V end lost 3 bases, the J end lost 2 bases, and 5 bases lay between the germline ends. The CDR3 has 11 residues. CDR3 region: CSASGTYEQYF. The CDR3 bases are TGCAGTGCTAGCGGGACCTACGAGCAGTACTTC.

The chain joins TRBV29-1 to TRBJ2-1; tentatively, D is TRBD1 (5 bases). CDR3 length equals 14 residues. V gave up 3 bases and J gave up 10 bases, with 19 bases separating them. CDR1 is SQVTM, CDR2 ANQGSEA, per germline. The CDR3 DNA reads as TGCAGCGTTGATCAACCCCAGGGTGGTAAGGAGCAGTTCTTC. It is translated as CSVDQPQGGKEQFF.

V gene TRBV12-5 combines with J gene TRBJ2-7, with D perhaps TRBD2 (7 bases). This CDR3 has 15 amino acids. CDR1 and CDR2 (germline): LGHNT, FRNRAP. V lost 1 base, J lost 3 bases, and 13 bases lay in between. CDR3 nucleotide sequence: TGTGCTAGTGGTTTGGCGGGGGGCAGTATCTACGAGCAGTACTTC. This encodes CASGLAGGSIYEQYF.

The chain joins TRBV30 to TRBJ1-2; D unclear. This CDR3 spans 14 amino acids. V shed 0 bases and J shed 4 bases, with 12 bases lying between them. From germline, CDR1 is GTSNPN and CDR2 SVGIG (reference sequence). CDR3 sequence (DNA): TGTGCCTGGAGTGTACCCAGATATGGCTATGGCTACACCTTC. Translated, it gives CAWSVPRYGYGYTF.

The chain is built from TRBV14 and TRBJ2-3; TRBD1 is a possible D gene (5 bases). V lost 2 bases and J lost 7, with 13 bases in between. The germline CDR1 and CDR2 sequences are SGHDN and FVKESK. There are 14 residues in the CDR3. The DNA for the CDR3 is TGTGCCAGCAGCCAAAACCTGGGGCGACATACGCAGTATTTT. It yields the protein CASSQNLGRHTQYF.

This clone was found a few times. The rearrangement links TRBV5-1 to TRBJ2-2, with TRBD2 matching 8 bases. CDR1 is SGHRS and CDR2 is YFSETQ in the germline V gene. This CDR3 is 14 amino acids long. Unmatched junction bases numbered 5, after V lost 2 bases and J lost 8 bases. The CDR3 reads CASSLAGARGELFF. The CDR3 DNA reads TGCGCCAGCAGCTTAGCGGGGGCCAGGGGGGAGCTGTTTTTT.

This chain connects TRBV25-1 to TRBJ1-1; 8 nucleotides match TRBD1. CDR3 size: 16 residues. Germline V gene lookup returns CDR1 MGHDK and CDR2 SYGVNS. After removal of 3 bases from V and 1 base from J, the junction contained 7 bases not matched to a gene. This chain's CDR3 is CASSDPRTGPNTEAFF. The CDR3 coding sequence is TGTGCCAGCAGTGACCCCAGGACAGGGCCGAACACTGAAGCTTTCTTT. The whole variable domain, remainder taken from reference TRBV25-1 and TRBJ1-1, is EADIYQTPRYLVIGTGKKITLECSQTMGHDKMYWYQQDPGMELHLIHYSYGVNSTEKGDLSSESTVSRIRTEHFPLTLESARPSHTSQYLCASSDPRTGPNTEAFFGQGTRLTVV.

The chain has TRBV25-1 and TRBJ1-1; 10 bases match TRBD1. The V gene's germline CDR1 is MGHDK and CDR2 SYGVNS. The CDR3 is 15 residues long. Germline trimming cut 4 bases from V and 3 bases from J; bases unmatched to any gene: 5. The CDR3 region has the DNA TGTGCCAGCAGTGCTCCTGGGACAGGGGACACTGAAGCTTTCTTT. Residues: CASSAPGTGDTEAFF.

The chain combines TRBV10-3 with TRBJ1-5, with 8 bases that match TRBD1. V lost 6 bases to trimming and J lost 2 bases; unmatched junction nucleotides: 0. This CDR3 contains 13 residues. Germline V lookup: CDR1 ENHRY, CDR2 SYGVKD. The CDR3 loop reads CAIRGQGNQPQHF. The DNA of the CDR3 is TGTGCCATCAGGGGACAGGGCAATCAGCCCCAGCATTTT.